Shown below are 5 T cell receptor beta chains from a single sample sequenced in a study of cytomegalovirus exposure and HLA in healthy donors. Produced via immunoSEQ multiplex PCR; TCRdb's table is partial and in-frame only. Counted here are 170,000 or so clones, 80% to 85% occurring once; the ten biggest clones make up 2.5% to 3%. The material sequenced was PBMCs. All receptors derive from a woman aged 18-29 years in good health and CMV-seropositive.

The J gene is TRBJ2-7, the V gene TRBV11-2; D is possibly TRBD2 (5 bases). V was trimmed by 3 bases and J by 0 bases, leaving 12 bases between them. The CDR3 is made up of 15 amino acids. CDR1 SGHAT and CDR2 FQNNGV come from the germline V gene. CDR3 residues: CASSFNRGISYEQYF. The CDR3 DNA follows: TGTGCCAGCAGCTTTAATAGAGGGATCTCCTACGAGCAGTACTTC.

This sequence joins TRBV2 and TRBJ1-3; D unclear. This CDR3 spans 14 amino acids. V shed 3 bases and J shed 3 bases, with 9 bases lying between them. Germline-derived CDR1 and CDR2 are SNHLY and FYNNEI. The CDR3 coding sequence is TGTGCCAGCAGTGATCGCACTCTTGGAAACACCATATATTTT. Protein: CASSDRTLGNTIYF. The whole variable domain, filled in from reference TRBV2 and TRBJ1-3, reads EPEVTQTPSHQVTQMGQEVILRCVPISNHLYFYWYRQILGQKVEFLVSFYNNEISEKSEIFDDQFSVERPDGSNFTLKIRSTKLEDSAMYFCASSDRTLGNTIYFGEGSWLTVV.

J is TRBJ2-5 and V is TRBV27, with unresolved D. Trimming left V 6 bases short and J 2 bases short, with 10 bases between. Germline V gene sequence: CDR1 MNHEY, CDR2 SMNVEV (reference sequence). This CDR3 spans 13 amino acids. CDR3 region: CASRPTAQETQYF. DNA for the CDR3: TGTGCCAGCAGGCCGACTGCACAAGAGACCCAGTACTTC.

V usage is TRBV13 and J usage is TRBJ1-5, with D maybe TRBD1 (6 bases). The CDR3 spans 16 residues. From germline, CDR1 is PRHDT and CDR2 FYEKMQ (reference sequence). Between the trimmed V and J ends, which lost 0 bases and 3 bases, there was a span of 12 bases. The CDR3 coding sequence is TGTGCCAGCAGCTTAGGAGCAGGGGCCGCCAATCAGCCCCAGCATTTT. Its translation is CASSLGAGAANQPQHF.

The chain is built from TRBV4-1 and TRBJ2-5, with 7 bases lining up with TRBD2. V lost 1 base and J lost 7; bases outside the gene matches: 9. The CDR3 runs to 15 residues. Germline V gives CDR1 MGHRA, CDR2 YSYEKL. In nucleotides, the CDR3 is TGCGCCAGCAGCCAAGTCAGCGGGACGAGGGGGACCCAGTACTTC. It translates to CASSQVSGTRGTQYF.